This T cell receptor beta chain was identified during a study of early T cells in non-severe SARS-CoV-2 infection. Germline CDR1 is SQVTM and CDR2 is ANQGSEA. The CDR3 is 14 amino acids. After removal of 7 bases from V and 7 bases from J, the junction contained 14 bases not matched to a gene. Molecules of cDNA were individually given unique molecular identifiers that were attached to them. MiXCR, applied by TCRdb to the 5' RACE reads, yields one record per CDR3 protein. The table has about 77,000 distinct CDR3 sequences, approximately 12% seen once. This clonotype was recorded a few times. This chain links TRBV29-1 with TRBJ2-7; TRBD1 aligns across 9 bases. This clonotype was sampled from an adult who was a healthcare worker with PCR-confirmed SARS-CoV-2 infection or an uninfected control (not recorded which). The donor label of this sample is uncertain. This specimen consisted of whole blood, obtained at baseline. CDR3: CSASRDRASEEQYF. The CDR3 coding sequence is TGCAGCGCTAGCCGGGACAGGGCTAGCGAGGAGCAGTACTTC.